The TCR beta chain under discussion was sequenced for a study of T cell repertoires in cytomegalovirus infection (dated by TCRdb to between 2018 and 2020). Looking at the study overall: Donor HLA type was relevant to the analysis, as public TCR beta signatures indicated carriage of CMV infection together with the matching HLA type.

Broader findings and caveats from the paper: The ex vivo response was dominated by HLA-C-restricted CMV-specific TCR beta clonotypes, which also provided the single most frequent clonotype in two of eight donors. In both this cohort and an independent roughly 330-donor cohort, the cumulative frequency of public TCR beta family members distinguished carriers of CMV infection plus the relevant HLA type.

Between the V and J ends, shortened by 7 bases and 1 base respectively, the junction contains 6 bases. Taken from the germline V gene, the CDR1 and CDR2 loops are MDHEN and SYDVKM. CDR3 length: 12 amino acids, cysteine to phenylalanine. The CDR3 DNA has 36 bases and is translated from base 1. The reads were generated on an Illumina HiSeq 1500. In TCRdb, the public reads were trimmed at Q25 with fastp and aligned with MiXCR, with productive beta chains retained. Rows with a matching CDR3 protein are joined into one entry that keeps the most common DNA and genes. Within this sample are 76,000 or so distinct CDR3 sequences, with around 3.4% of them counted one time only. The ten largest clones represent approximately 5% of the sample. This clonotype has a count of ten or more. Its target antigen remains unknown. The input lacks base qualities; no much larger clone sits a single base away.

Sequencing was carried out using PBMCs. The chain links TRBV28 with TRBJ2-3; the D gene assignment is ambiguous. This sequence was found in a human donor in good health (CMV status not recorded). Some clones in this sample may be carry-over from other donors' samples. DNA sequence: TGTGCCAGCAACAGTCGCACAGATACGCAGTATTTT. This yields the protein CASNSRTDTQYF.